This T cell receptor (beta chain) was sequenced during a study of cytomegalovirus exposure and HLA in healthy donors listed by TCRdb under 2017. Some background on the complete study: An earlier analysis of roughly 630 of the donors reported roughly 300 Gb of sequence data and more than 90 million unique TCR beta sequences from approximately 180 million T cells. About 300 gigabases of sequencing data and approximately 80 million unique TCR sequences were included in an early release covering 550 to 650 HLA-typed donors. Of the 350 to 400 genotyped donors, 65% to 90% fell in the genetic ancestry cluster associated with self-reported Caucasian donors. The aim of the study was to test whether cataloging public T cell receptors could identify signatures of past pathogen exposure. The study profiled the T cell repertoires of 500 to 800 subjects by immunosequencing and related them to cytomegalovirus serostatus. In addition to the first cohort of 500 to 850 subjects, a separate validation cohort of under 150 different subjects was used. To predict cytomegalovirus infection status, the study brought together high-throughput TCR immunosequencing, statistical association of individual TCRs with disease status, and machine learning. To study patterns of TCR occurrence, a later analysis re-analyzed previously published TCR beta repertoires from several hundred donors and added high-resolution HLA genotyping. Rather than drawing on any new phenotypic data, the later analysis identified candidate immune exposures from TCR beta sequences and the way those sequences occurred across donors. An earlier analysis of roughly 600 of the donors used high-throughput TCR beta sequencing to judge whether each TCR beta V gene segment behaved as functional or pseudogenic. Donor age, sex, ethnicity and CMV serostatus were collected together with the repertoire data. A later genetic analysis took genome-wide SNP genotypes for about 65% of the roughly 670 donors and used that subset as a discovery cohort. Every discovery cohort repertoire had been produced on one sequencing platform. Both class I and class II loci were covered by HLA typing, at four-digit resolution. Typing coverage differed by locus: A, B, C, DRB1 and DQB1 were typed in about 620-630 donors, DQA1 in about 550, DPA1 in 600 to 610, and DPB1 in just under 490. Roughly five DR-DQ haplotypes were handled as single units for association and clustering because linkage in the cohort was strong. On average, around 240,000 unique TCR beta nucleotide sequences were sequenced per donor among more than 350 genotyped donors of the cohort, with 15% to 20% of those sequences being non-productive.

Regarding this clone: Its antigen is still unknown. No base quality values were provided; no much bigger clone lies one nucleotide off.

Study-wide findings and limitations: According to a later analysis, TCR association rates differed among HLA loci, with DRB1 alleles showing the most associated TCRs and HLA-C alleles showing the fewest. In a later genetic analysis, a missense DCLRE1C variant was associated with V-gene and J-gene trimming of TCR beta chains, and the association was replicated in an independent cohort. When HLA alleles, especially DR and DQ, strongly co-occurred, TCR associations were difficult to assign to individual alleles. According to a later analysis, parvovirus B19, influenza, CMV and Epstein-Barr virus appeared linked to several top co-occurrence clusters. In an earlier analysis of about 600 of the donors, most TCR beta V segments appeared in productive rearrangements about 87% or about 30% of the time, broadly matching IMGT annotations. Specific HLA alleles were associated with roughly 16,000 TCR beta sequences at a false discovery rate of 0.05 in a later analysis. Because HLA typing was unavailable for some donors at each locus, only the typed subset was used in association tests. While some public TCRs were present in many individuals, most TCR sequences turned up only very rarely across donors. For the cohort, immune exposure information was limited to CMV serostatus. A further reported finding was that TCR beta sequences accurately predicted the HLA-A and HLA-B alleles for most subjects in the first cohort. The 87-base-pair reads could not distinguish some IMGT-functional V segments, including TRBV6-2 and TRBV6-3, so those segments were excluded. In vitro tests confirmed that three of the cytomegalovirus-associated TCR beta chains recognize cytomegalovirus antigens. Linkage disequilibrium might explain the correlated functional status among segregating V segments, but an unknown experimental factor could not be excluded. According to a later genetic analysis, donors in an Asian-associated ancestry cluster had fewer N-insertions in productive TCRs than the roughly 660-donor mean. Most CMV-associated TCR beta chains appeared to be HLA-restricted in a later analysis, and the HLA associations seemed to be driven largely by CMV exposure. Only TCR beta chains were sequenced in this cohort, and the absence of alpha or paired-chain data limited detectable features. In both the original and validation cohorts, the classifier was reported to diagnose cytomegalovirus status with high specificity and sensitivity. A total of 150 or so TCR beta chains were listed by the study as associated with cytomegalovirus. It was suggested by the authors that the approach could potentially be generalized to other disease states and immunological phenotypes. Sequencing depth was assumed to be roughly uniform across donors in the presence/absence analyses, though that assumption may not hold. A cluster of highly shared sequence variants was judged likely to be a technical artifact of the sequencing pipeline. Compared with equally common non-associated chains, HLA-associated TCR beta chains in a later analysis were more clonally expanded and had lower generation probabilities. Over 15 rarely observed V segments, including chromosome 9 orphons, were excluded from the earlier analysis of approximately 500 of the donors because counts were too low.

The method was the immunoSEQ multiplex PCR assay. A mixture of 60 forward primers for TCR Vbeta segments and 13 reverse primers for TCR Jbeta segments was used in the multiplex PCR. A multiplex PCR assay on genomic DNA amplified the CDR3 region of rearranged TCR beta genes. The amplified TCR beta libraries were sequenced on the Illumina HiSeq System as 87-base-pair reads. On the authors' methods: A later analysis tallied around 82 million unique TCR beta chains across the 666 repertoires, and approximately 12 million of those chains were shared by two or more donors. Raw reads were error-corrected and collapsed into unique sequences with a nearest-neighbor algorithm that merged closely related sequences to remove PCR and sequencing errors. V, D and J gene segments were assigned by aligning CDR3 sequences to IMGT reference sequences. Each retained sequence needed at least a six-nucleotide match to both a V gene segment and a J gene segment. A rearrangement counted as productive if the CDR3 had no stop codons and remained in frame with V and J, and every other rearrangement counted as non-productive. CDR3 was defined according to IMGT convention as the region running from the second conserved V-encoded cysteine to the conserved J-encoded phenylalanine. Sequences without an unambiguous match to a single V gene segment were excluded from the earlier analysis of 587 of the donors. An earlier analysis of fewer than 650 of the donors classified V segments as functional when productive rearrangements were above 56.7% and as segregating when the standard deviation between donors was above 5%. A statistical classification framework was developed to diagnose cytomegalovirus status using the catalog of TCR beta chain sequences. In a later analysis, V and J genes were assigned by comparing TCR nucleotide sequences against IMGT/GENE-DB human TR gene sequences. The TCRdist pipeline was used in a later analysis to assign CDR3 sequences and most-parsimonious VDJ recombination scenarios. A later analysis defined each TCR beta chain by its CDR3 amino acid sequence plus V-gene family, and excluded reads lacking a unique V-gene family. As a way to deal with suspected cross-contamination and a sequencing artifact, a later analysis dropped hundreds of nucleotide sequences that were highly shared and had low generation probability. A later analysis calculated a clonal expansion index for each public chain from normalized within-repertoire ranks of inferred template counts. A later analysis computed generation probabilities with a VDJ recombination model fitted to out-of-frame rearrangements, and checked the results against IGoR. In a later analysis, hypergeometric tests were used to score TCR-TCR, TCR-HLA and TCR-CMV co-occurrence, with a repertoire-size bias correction applied to TCR pairs. A later analysis estimated false discovery rates by permuting HLA or CMV assignments 20 times. In a later analysis, co-occurring TCRs were grouped with DBSCAN, and TCRdist sequence similarity was added when clustering was performed within HLA-allele-positive subsets. Repertoires with fewer than 30,000 or more than 120,000 public chains were left out of co-occurrence clustering, as were a handful of repertoires with anomalous nucleotide sharing. TCRdb mirrors the immuneACCESS table, restricted to in-frame sequences. Some clones are absent from its copies; in checked studies, under half trace to an unresolved V gene, and the reason for the others is unknown. V, J and clone size were drawn from that table, and D and trimming were deduced from the DNA. Present in this sample are more than 150,000 clones, around four fifths of which were seen just once. The ten most abundant clones make up about 1.6% of the sample.

As encoded in the germline V gene (reference sequence), CDR1 is SEHNR while CDR2 is FQNEAQ. Cut back by 5 bases and 7 bases, the V and J ends lie 12 bases apart. Its CDR3 holds 14 amino acids, cysteine through phenylalanine. The sequence is cut down to CDR3 DNA, 42 bases in frame from base 1. The cohort consisted of hundreds of healthy bone marrow donors. All cohort members were sampled while nominally healthy, although unrecorded immune exposures were likely present. The donor tested CMV seronegative, placing the donor among the roughly 400 seronegative members of the cohort. Each donor provided a peripheral blood sample, and peripheral blood mononuclear cells were used for TCR beta sequencing. The Qiagen DNeasy Blood Extraction Kit was used to extract genomic DNA from the blood cell samples.

The chain joins TRBV7-9 to TRBJ1-6; the D region possibly corresponds to TRBD1 (6 bases align). The sequencing sample was made of PBMCs. The sequence was obtained from a man over 45 in good health and CMV-seronegative. The nucleotide sequence reads TGTGCCAGCAGCGCGGACAGCCTAAATTCACCCCTCCACTTT. Translated, it reads CASSADSLNSPLHF.